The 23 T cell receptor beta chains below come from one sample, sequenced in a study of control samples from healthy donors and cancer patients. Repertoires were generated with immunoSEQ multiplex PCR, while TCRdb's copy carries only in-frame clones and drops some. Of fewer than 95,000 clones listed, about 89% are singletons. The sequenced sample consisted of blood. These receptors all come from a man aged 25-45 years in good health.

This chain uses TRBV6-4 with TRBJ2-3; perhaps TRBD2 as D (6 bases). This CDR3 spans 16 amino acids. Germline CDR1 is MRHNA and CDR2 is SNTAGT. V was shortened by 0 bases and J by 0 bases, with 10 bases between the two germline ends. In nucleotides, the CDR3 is TGTGCCAGCAGTGACTCCGCGGGGATCAGCACAGATACGCAGTATTTT. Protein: CASSDSAGISTDTQYF.

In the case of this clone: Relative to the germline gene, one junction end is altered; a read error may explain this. The CDR3 is CSGEQGNTGELFF. CDR3 DNA: TGCAGCGGTGAACAGGGGAACACCGGGGAGCTGTTTTTT. The rearrangement uses TRBV29-1 and TRBJ2-2; a weak D match, TRBD1 (6 bases). The CDR3 has 13 amino acids. The germline gives CDR1 SQVTM, CDR2 ANQGSEA.

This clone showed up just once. The CDR3 nucleotides are TGTGCCAGCAGTGAAACGGGGTACGAGGGGGAGCTGTTTTTT. Protein product: CASSETGYEGELFF. The rearrangement links TRBV6-1 to TRBJ2-2; possible D gene TRBD2, 5 bases. The germline V and J ends were trimmed by 2 bases and 8 bases, with 12 bases remaining between them. Germline V gene lookup returns CDR1 MNHNS and CDR2 SASEGT. The CDR3 consists of 14 residues.

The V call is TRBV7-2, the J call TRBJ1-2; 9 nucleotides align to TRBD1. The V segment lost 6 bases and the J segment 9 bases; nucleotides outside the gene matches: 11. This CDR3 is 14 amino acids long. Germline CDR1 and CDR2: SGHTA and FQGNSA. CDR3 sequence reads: CASSPGTGWRRYTF. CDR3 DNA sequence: TGTGCCAGCAGTCCCGGGACAGGGTGGAGACGCTACACCTTC. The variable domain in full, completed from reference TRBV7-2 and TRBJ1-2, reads GAGVSQSPSNKVTEKGKDVELRCDPISGHTALYWYRQSLGQGLEFLIYFQGNSAPDKSGLPSDRFSAERTGGSVSTLTIQRTQQEDSAVYLCASSPGTGWRRYTFGSGTRLTVV.

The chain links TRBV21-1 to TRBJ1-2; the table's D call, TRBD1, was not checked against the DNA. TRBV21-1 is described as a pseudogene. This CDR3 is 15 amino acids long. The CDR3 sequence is CASSKTGTARSGYTF. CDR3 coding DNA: TGTGCCAGCAGCAAAACCGGGACAGCCCGTAGTGGCTACACCTTC.

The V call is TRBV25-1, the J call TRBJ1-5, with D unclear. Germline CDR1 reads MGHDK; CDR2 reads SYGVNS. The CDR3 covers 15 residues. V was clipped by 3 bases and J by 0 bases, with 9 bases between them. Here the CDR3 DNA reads TGTGCCAGCAGTGACGGGATAAGTAGCAATCAGCCCCAGCATTTT. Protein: CASSDGISSNQPQHF.

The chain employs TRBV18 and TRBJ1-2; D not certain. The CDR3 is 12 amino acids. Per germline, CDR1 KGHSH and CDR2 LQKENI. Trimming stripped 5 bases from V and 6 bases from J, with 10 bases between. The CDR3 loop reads CASSDDRHGYTF. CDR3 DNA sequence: TGTGCCAGCTCAGACGATCGACATGGCTACACCTTC.

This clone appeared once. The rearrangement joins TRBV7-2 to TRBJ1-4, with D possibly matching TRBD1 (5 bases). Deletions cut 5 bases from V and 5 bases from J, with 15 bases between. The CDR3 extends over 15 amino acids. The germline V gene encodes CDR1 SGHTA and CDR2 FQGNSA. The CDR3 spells CASSPRQGGNEKLFF. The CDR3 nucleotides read TGTGCCAGCAGCCCCCGGCAGGGCGGGAATGAAAAACTGTTTTTT.

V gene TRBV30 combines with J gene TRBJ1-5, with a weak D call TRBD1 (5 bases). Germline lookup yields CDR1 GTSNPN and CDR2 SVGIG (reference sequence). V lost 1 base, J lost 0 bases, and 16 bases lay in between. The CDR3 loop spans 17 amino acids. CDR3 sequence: CAWSERGVGNSNQPQHF. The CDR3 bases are TGTGCCTGGAGTGAGCGAGGGGTTGGAAATAGCAATCAGCCCCAGCATTTT.

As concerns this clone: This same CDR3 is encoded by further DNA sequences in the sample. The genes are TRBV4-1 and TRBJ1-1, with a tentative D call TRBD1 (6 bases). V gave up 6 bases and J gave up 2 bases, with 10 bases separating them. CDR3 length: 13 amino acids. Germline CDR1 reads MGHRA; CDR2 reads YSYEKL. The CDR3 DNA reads TGCGCCAGCAGTAGACAGGTAAACACTGAAGCTTTCTTT. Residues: CASSRQVNTEAFF.

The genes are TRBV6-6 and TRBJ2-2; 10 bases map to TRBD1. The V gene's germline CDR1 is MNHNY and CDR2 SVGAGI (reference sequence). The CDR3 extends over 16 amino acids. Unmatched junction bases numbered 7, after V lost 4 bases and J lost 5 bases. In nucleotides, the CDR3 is TGTGCCAGCAGTTTTGGGACAGGGGTAGAGACCGGGGAGCTGTTTTTT. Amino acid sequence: CASSFGTGVETGELFF.

The CDR3 reads CASSLGVGVGSPLHF. CDR3 DNA sequence: TGCGCCAGCAGCTTGGGAGTAGGGGTAGGGTCACCCCTCCACTTT. The chain employs TRBV5-1 and TRBJ1-6; tentative D call: TRBD1 (5 bases). The CDR3 extends over 15 amino acids. The germline gives CDR1 SGHRS, CDR2 YFSETQ. V was clipped by 0 bases and J by 10 bases, with 14 bases between them.

CDR3 DNA: TGTGCCAGCAGTGAAGAAAGTAAGCAGACCCAGTACTTC. The encoded protein is CASSEESKQTQYF. The chain couples TRBV6-1 to TRBJ2-5; unclear D gene. The CDR3 runs 13 residues. Trimming took off 1 base at V and 6 bases at J, with 9 bases between the two ends. The V gene's germline CDR1 is MNHNS and CDR2 SASEGT.

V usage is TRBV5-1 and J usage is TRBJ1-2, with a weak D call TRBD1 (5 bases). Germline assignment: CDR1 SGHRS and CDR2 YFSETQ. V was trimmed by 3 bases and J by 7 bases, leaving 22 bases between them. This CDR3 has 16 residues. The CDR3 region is CASSSTGTGTFGGYTF. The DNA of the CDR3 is TGCGCCAGCAGCTCTACCGGGACCGGGACTTTTGGTGGCTACACCTTC.

For the CDR3, the DNA is TGTGCCTGGAGTAACGGGGCTGGCTACACCTTC. This translates into CAWSNGAGYTF. This chain uses TRBV30 with TRBJ1-2, with TRBD1 as a possible D gene (5 bases). Germline CDR1 is GTSNPN and CDR2 is SVGIG (reference sequence). The CDR3 sequence is 11 residues long. V lost 2 bases to trimming and J lost 7 bases, with 8 bases between them.

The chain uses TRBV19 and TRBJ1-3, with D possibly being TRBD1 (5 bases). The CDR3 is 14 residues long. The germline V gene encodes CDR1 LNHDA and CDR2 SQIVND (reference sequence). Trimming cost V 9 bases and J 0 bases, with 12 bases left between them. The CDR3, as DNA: TGTGCCAGCAAGAGGGGCGGCTCTGGAAACACCATATATTTT. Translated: CASKRGGSGNTIYF.

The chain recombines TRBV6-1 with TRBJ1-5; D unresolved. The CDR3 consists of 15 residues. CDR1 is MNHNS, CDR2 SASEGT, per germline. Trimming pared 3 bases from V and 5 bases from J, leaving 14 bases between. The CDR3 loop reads CASSESVQLDQPQHF. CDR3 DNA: TGTGCCAGCAGTGAGTCGGTACAGCTGGATCAGCCCCAGCATTTT.

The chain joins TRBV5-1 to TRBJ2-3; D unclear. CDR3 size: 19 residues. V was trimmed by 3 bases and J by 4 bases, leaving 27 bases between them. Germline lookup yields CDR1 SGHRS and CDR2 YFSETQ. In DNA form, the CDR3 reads TGCGCCAGCAGCTCTGCGGTCCGGATACACGAGGCCCTGTCAGATACGCAGTATTTT. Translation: CASSSAVRIHEALSDTQYF.

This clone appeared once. CDR3 protein: CASSSYPGTGNYGYTF. The CDR3 coding sequence is TGTGCCAGCAGTTCGTATCCCGGGACAGGGAACTATGGCTACACCTTC. V gene TRBV6-2 or TRBV6-3 combines with J gene TRBJ1-2; 9 bases align to TRBD1. V shed 4 bases, J shed 2 bases, and the junction held 8 bases outside the gene matches. The CDR3 length is 16 residues. From germline, CDR1 is MNHEY and CDR2 SVGEGT.

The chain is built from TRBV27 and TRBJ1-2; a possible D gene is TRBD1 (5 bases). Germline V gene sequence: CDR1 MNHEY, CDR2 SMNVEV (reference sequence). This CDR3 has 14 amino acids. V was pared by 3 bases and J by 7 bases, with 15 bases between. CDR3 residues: CASSLSGTDSGYTF. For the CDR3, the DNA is TGTGCCAGCAGTTTGTCCGGGACCGACTCTGGCTACACCTTC.

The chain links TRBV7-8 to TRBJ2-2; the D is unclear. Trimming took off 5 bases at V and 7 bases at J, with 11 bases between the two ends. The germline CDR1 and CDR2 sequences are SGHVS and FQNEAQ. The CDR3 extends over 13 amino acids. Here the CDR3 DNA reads TGTGCCAGCAGCCCTAAAGTGGGCGGGGAGCTGTTTTTT. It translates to CASSPKVGGELFF.

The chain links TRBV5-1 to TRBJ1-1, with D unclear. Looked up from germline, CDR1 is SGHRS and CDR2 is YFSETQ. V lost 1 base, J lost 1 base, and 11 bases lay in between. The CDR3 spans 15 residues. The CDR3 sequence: CASSLQVLPNTEAFF. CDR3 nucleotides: TGCGCCAGCAGCTTGCAAGTCTTACCGAACACTGAAGCTTTCTTT.

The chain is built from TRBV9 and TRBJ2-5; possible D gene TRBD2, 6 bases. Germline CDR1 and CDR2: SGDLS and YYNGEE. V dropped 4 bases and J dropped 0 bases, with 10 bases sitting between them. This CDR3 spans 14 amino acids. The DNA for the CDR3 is TGTGCCAGCAGCCCCTGGAGGGACCAAGAGACCCAGTACTTC. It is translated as CASSPWRDQETQYF.